This TCR beta chain was profiled in a study of blood T cell repertoires in COVID-19. This clone was counted a single time. Generated by immunoSEQ multiplex PCR, the TCRdb table keeps only in-frame clones and is missing some. Of approximately 330,000 clones listed, around 86% are singletons. Material for sequencing was PBMCs or T cells enriched from blood (not recorded which). The TCR originated in a woman between 40 and 50 years old with acute COVID-19.

In DNA form, the CDR3 reads TGTGCCAGCAGCTTCCCCAGGGACACCGGGGAGCTGTTTTTT. Translating it yields CASSFPRDTGELFF. The V gene is TRBV5-5, the J gene TRBJ2-2; D might be TRBD1 (5 bases). Between the trimmed V and J ends, which lost 2 bases and 3 bases, there was a span of 8 bases. Germline V gives CDR1 SGHKS, CDR2 YYEKEE (reference sequence). The CDR3 consists of 14 residues.